This T cell receptor (beta chain) stems from a study of persistence of HIV-infected CD4 T cells. This clone was observed a single time. Its antigen is undetermined. This nonspecific control used anti-CD3/anti-CD28 bead stimulation of CD4+ T cells. Responding CD4+ T cells were sorted by upregulation of both CD40 ligand and CD69. Plasma HIV-1 RNA stayed below 50 copies/mL for at least 4 years. The libraries were made with immunoSEQ version 4 in survey mode. Template was genomic DNA at roughly 9.3 ng/uL, with up to about 1 ug used per sample. TCRdb keeps only in-frame clones here, not all; method: immunoSEQ multiplex PCR. This sample has approximately 45,000 clones, with 88% found just once. Looked up from germline, CDR1 is SQVTM and CDR2 is ANQGSEA. This CDR3 has 12 amino acids. V was cut by 7 bases and J by 6 bases, with 16 bases left in between.

Specimen: CD4+ T cells sorted from PBMCs after 18-hour stimulation, collected from a patient who received antiretroviral therapy. The TCR sequence derives from an adult woman with HIV who was CMV-seropositive. V usage is TRBV29-1 and J usage is TRBJ2-7; unclear D gene. CDR3 loop: CSGAGRKIEQYV. CDR3 DNA: TGCAGCGGGGCCGGACGGAAGATCGAGCAGTACGTC.